This note documents a single T cell receptor (beta chain) sequence. This entry belongs to a study of blood T cell repertoires in COVID-19. Trimming took 5 bases from V and 0 from J, leaving 11 bases between them. CDR1 is WNHNN and CDR2 is SYGVQD in the germline V gene (reference sequence). This CDR3 has 14 amino acids. Some clones are missing from TCRdb's copy, which holds only in-frame ones; the method was immunoSEQ multiplex PCR. The sample lists about 160,000 clones, approximately 91% occurring once. The specimen was peripheral blood. This chain uses TRBV10-1 with TRBJ2-7, with D perhaps matching TRBD2 (6 bases). The TCR sequence derives from a man younger than 30 with acute or convalescent COVID-19. The CDR3: CASSTAGSSYEQYF. DNA for the CDR3: TGCGCCAGCAGTACCGCGGGATCCTCCTACGAGCAGTACTTC.